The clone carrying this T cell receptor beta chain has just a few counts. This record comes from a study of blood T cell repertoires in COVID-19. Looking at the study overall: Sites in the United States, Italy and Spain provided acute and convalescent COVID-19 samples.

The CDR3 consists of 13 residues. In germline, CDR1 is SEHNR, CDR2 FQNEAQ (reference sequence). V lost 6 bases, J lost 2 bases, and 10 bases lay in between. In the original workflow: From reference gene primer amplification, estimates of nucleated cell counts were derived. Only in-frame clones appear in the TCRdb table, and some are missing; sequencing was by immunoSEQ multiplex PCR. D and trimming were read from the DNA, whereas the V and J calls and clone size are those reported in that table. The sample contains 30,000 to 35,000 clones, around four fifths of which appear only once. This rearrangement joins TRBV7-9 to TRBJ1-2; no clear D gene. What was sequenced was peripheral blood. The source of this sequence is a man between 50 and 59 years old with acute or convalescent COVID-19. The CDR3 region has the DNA TGTGCCAGCAGTACGATGGAGAACTATGGCTACACCTTC. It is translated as CASSTMENYGYTF.